Listed here are 17 T cell receptor beta chains from one sample, sequenced in a study of blood T cell repertoires in COVID-19 (dated by TCRdb to 2020 to 2021). Library generation was performed with the immunoSEQ multiplex PCR assay. TCRdb carries this immuneACCESS record with in-frame sequences only. Its versions omit some clonotypes, under half of them owing to an unresolved V gene in the studies checked, with the rest unexplained. Here the sample has around 290,000 clones; roughly 92% occur a single time. The top ten constitute over 2% of the sample. Sequences were obtained from peripheral blood. Receptors originate from a woman in her thirties with COVID-19, enrolled during active disease.

The V and J genes are TRBV19 and TRBJ2-1; 8 nucleotides agree with TRBD1. This CDR3 comprises 15 residues. V lost 2 bases and J lost 5; bases outside the gene matches: 5. Germline CDR1 is LNHDA and CDR2 is SQIVND (reference sequence). The CDR3 coding sequence is TGTGCCAGTAGTATACTAGGGGACAGGAACAATGAGCAGTTCTTC. Encoded protein: CASSILGDRNNEQFF. The variable domain in full, with the rest retrieved from reference TRBV19 and TRBJ2-1, is DGGITQSPKYLFRKEGQNVTLSCEQNLNHDAMYWYRQDPGQGLRLIYYSQIVNDFQKGDIAEGYSVSREKKESFPLTVTSAQKNPTAFYLCASSILGDRNNEQFFGPGTRLTVL.

This clone appeared once. The V call is TRBV28, the J call TRBJ2-7, with D hard to call. Trimming removed 1 base at V and 3 bases at J, with 10 bases between. CDR1 MDHEN and CDR2 SYDVKM come from the germline V gene. The CDR3 covers 14 residues. CDR3 sequence (DNA): TGTGCCAGCAGTTTATTTGAAAGGAGCTACGAGCAGTACTTC. It yields the protein CASSLFERSYEQYF.

This sequence joins TRBV2 and TRBJ1-4; D is unclear. Germline V gives CDR1 SNHLY, CDR2 FYNNEI. The CDR3 contains 12 residues. Trimming removed 8 bases from V and 8 bases from J, with 12 bases in between. The CDR3 nucleotides are TGTGCCAGCCACGGTGACACGGAAAAACTGTTTTTT. Amino acids: CASHGDTEKLFF.

The chain combines TRBV4-1 with TRBJ1-2; a possible D gene is TRBD1 (6 bases). The CDR3 is made up of 14 amino acids. Trimming took off 3 bases at V and 4 bases at J, with 12 bases between the two ends. Germline V gene data show CDR1 as MGHRA and CDR2 as YSYEKL. The DNA of the CDR3 is TGCGCCAGCAGCCACACTGGGACAAGCTATGGCTACACCTTC. Protein sequence: CASSHTGTSYGYTF.

This chain connects TRBV11-2 to TRBJ1-3, with 9 nucleotides matching TRBD1. The CDR3 has 17 residues. V was clipped by 4 bases and J by 2 bases; unmatched bases: 9. From germline, CDR1 is SGHAT and CDR2 FQNNGV. This chain's CDR3 is CASSYRFWTGAGNTIYF. The CDR3 nucleotides read TGTGCCAGCAGCTATCGATTCTGGACAGGGGCTGGAAACACCATATATTTT.

The CDR3: CASSFGGLGNTIYF. CDR3 nucleotides: TGCGCCAGCAGCTTCGGGGGGCTAGGAAACACCATATATTTT. The J gene is TRBJ1-3, the V gene TRBV5-1, with D tentatively TRBD1 (6 bases). The CDR3 contains 14 residues. Deletions cut 2 bases from V and 4 bases from J, with 10 bases between. Per the germline V gene, CDR1 is SGHRS and CDR2 is YFSETQ.

This chain connects TRBV28 to TRBJ2-1; 10 bases are a match to TRBD2. J gave up 4 bases and V 5 bases, and 11 bases lay outside the gene matches. The CDR3 covers 17 residues. The germline gives CDR1 MDHEN, CDR2 SYDVKM. The DNA of the CDR3 is TGTGCCAGCAGTCCCTTCCCTCTAGCGGGAGCATACAATGAGCAGTTCTTC. The encoded protein is CASSPFPLAGAYNEQFF.

This clone was seen a single time. The chain employs TRBV10-1 and TRBJ2-6; 7 bases are shared with TRBD1. The CDR3 totals 18 residues. Germline V gene lookup returns CDR1 WNHNN and CDR2 SYGVQD (reference sequence). The ends lost 0 bases at V and 2 bases at J; junction bases unmatched: 7. Here the CDR3 reads CASSESRQGFPGANVLTF. The CDR3 nucleotides read TGCGCCAGCAGTGAGTCGCGACAGGGTTTTCCTGGGGCCAACGTCCTGACTTTC.

This clone was counted a single time. V and J are TRBV30 and TRBJ2-1; a weak D match, TRBD1 (5 bases). Trimming shortened V by 0 bases and J by 4 bases, and 7 bases separated the two germline ends. CDR1 is GTSNPN, CDR2 SVGIG, per germline (reference sequence). This CDR3 contains 13 residues. The CDR3 nucleotides are TGTGCCTGGAGTGTGACAGCTTACAATGAGCAGTTCTTC. Encoded protein: CAWSVTAYNEQFF.

Note on this clone: This specimen includes other DNA sequences encoding the same CDR3. The CDR3 loop is CAISESRTGGTEAFF. The CDR3 DNA follows: TGTGCCATCAGTGAGTCGAGGACAGGAGGGACTGAAGCTTTCTTT. J is TRBJ1-1 and V is TRBV10-3; 7 bases are shared with TRBD1. This CDR3 spans 15 amino acids. Germline CDR1 and CDR2: ENHRY and SYGVKD. Trimming at V came to 0 bases and at J to 5 bases, leaving 6 bases not matched to a gene.

The chain has TRBV28 and TRBJ1-2; D gene ambiguous. The CDR3 is made up of 13 amino acids. The ends were cut back, 4 bases at V and 9 bases at J, with 15 bases in the middle. Germline V gene sequence: CDR1 MDHEN, CDR2 SYDVKM. The CDR3 nucleotides are TGTGCCAGCAGTTCAGAGGTGAGTAGTAGCTACACCTTC. Residues: CASSSEVSSSYTF.

V and J are TRBV7-9 and TRBJ2-6; 7 bases are shared with TRBD1. J gave up 3 bases and V 5 bases, and 7 bases lay outside the gene matches. The CDR3 spans 16 residues. From germline, CDR1 is SEHNR and CDR2 FQNEAQ (reference sequence). CDR3 in amino acids: CASSPRDSLGANVLTF. The CDR3 nucleotides read TGTGCCAGCAGCCCCCGGGACAGTCTTGGGGCCAACGTCCTGACTTTC.

The rearrangement links TRBV19 to TRBJ2-3; 10 nucleotides agree with TRBD2. Germline V gene lookup returns CDR1 LNHDA and CDR2 SQIVND (reference sequence). CDR3 length: 15 amino acids. The J segment lost 0 bases and the V segment lost 8 bases, leaving 5 bases of the junction unmatched. CDR3 region: CASSQTSGSTDTQYF. DNA for the CDR3: TGTGCCAGTTCTCAGACTAGCGGGAGCACAGATACGCAGTATTTT.

The chain employs TRBV6-4 and TRBJ2-1; 8 bases map to TRBD2. The CDR3 consists of 15 residues. Germline V CDR1 and CDR2: MRHNA, SNTAGT. Trimming removed 3 bases from V and 9 bases from J; junction bases left unmatched: 10. The CDR3: CASSEGSGIGSEQFF. The CDR3 DNA sequence: TGTGCCAGCAGTGAAGGTAGCGGGATTGGTTCTGAGCAGTTCTTC.

V gene TRBV5-1 combines with J gene TRBJ1-1; 7 nucleotides match TRBD1. Trimming removed 4 bases from V and 6 bases from J; junction bases left unmatched: 12. The V gene's germline CDR1 is SGHRS and CDR2 YFSETQ. This CDR3 has 15 residues. The CDR3 DNA is TGCGCCAGCAGCCTCCGGGACAGCGGGGGTTCTGAAGCTTTCTTT. This translates into CASSLRDSGGSEAFF.

This clone was counted once. The chain carries TRBV19 and TRBJ2-5, with 8 positions matching TRBD2. CDR3 length equals 14 residues. The J segment lost 5 bases and the V segment lost 5 bases, leaving 7 bases of the junction unmatched. CDR1 and CDR2 from the germline V gene are LNHDA and SQIVND (reference sequence). The CDR3 loop reads CASSAHGLAETQYF. The CDR3 DNA follows: TGTGCCAGTAGTGCCCACGGACTAGCCGAGACCCAGTACTTC.

CDR3 loop: CASSAGTLSGGYTF. The DNA for the CDR3 is TGCGCCAGCAGCGCAGGGACACTTTCGGGTGGCTACACCTTC. The chain carries TRBV5-1 and TRBJ1-2; D may be TRBD1 (6 bases). Germline values: CDR1 SGHRS, CDR2 YFSETQ. This CDR3 is built from 14 residues. Trimming cost V 4 bases and J 7 bases, with 17 bases left between them. Together with reference TRBV5-1 and TRBJ1-2, the CDR3 gives the full variable domain: KAGVTQTPRYLIKTRGQQVTLSCSPISGHRSVSWYQQTPGQGLQFLFEYFSETQRNKGNFPGRFSGRQFSNSRSEMNVSTLELGDSALYLCASSAGTLSGGYTFGSGTRLTVV.